The present T cell receptor (beta chain) was sequenced within a study of TIL therapy for anti-PD-1-resistant metastatic lung cancer. Study outcomes and limitations: Many TIL product clones were absent from baseline tumor, suggesting clonal contraction. Treatment-naive, never-smoker and oncogene-addicted patients were overrepresented in this highly selected cohort.

This CDR3 region has 17 residues. CDR1 is SGHTS, CDR2 YDEGEE, per germline. V gave up 3 bases and J gave up 3 bases, with 19 bases separating them. The sample's time point: pre-treatment sample, taken before nivolumab and TIL therapy. Most excised metastases sampled were pleural nodules or supraclavicular lymph nodes. Progressing patients received lymphodepletion, expanded TIL infusion and IL-2. The libraries were made with immunoSEQ v3. Each library reached around 1.9 million read pairs, or about 5-6.5 million at deep level. Some clones are missing from TCRdb's copy, which holds only in-frame ones; the method was immunoSEQ multiplex PCR. This sample has about 100,000 clones; roughly two thirds occur once, and the top ten carry roughly 9.7%. As for this clone: Its target is not known.

This chain connects TRBV5-8 to TRBJ1-3; possible D gene TRBD1, 6 bases. This receptor was taken from a person between 25 and 80 years old with non-small cell lung cancer. Here the sequenced sample was tumor tissue, taken at baseline. The CDR3 is CASSSSAFRGSGNTIYF. The CDR3 DNA reads TGTGCCAGCAGCTCCAGCGCCTTCAGGGGTAGTGGAAACACCATATATTTT.